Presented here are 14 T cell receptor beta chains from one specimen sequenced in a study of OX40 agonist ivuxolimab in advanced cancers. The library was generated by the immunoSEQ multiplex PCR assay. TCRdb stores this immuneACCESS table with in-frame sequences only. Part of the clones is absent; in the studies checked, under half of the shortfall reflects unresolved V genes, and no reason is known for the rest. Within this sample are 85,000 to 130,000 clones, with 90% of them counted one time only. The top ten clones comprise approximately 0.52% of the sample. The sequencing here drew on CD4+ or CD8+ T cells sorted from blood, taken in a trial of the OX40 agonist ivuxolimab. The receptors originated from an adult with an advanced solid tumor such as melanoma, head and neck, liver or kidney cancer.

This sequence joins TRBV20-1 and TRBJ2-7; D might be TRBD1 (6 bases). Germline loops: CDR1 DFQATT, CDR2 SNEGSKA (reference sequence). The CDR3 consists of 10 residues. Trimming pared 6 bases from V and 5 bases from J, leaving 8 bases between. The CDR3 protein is CSANRDEQYF. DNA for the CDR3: TGCAGTGCAAACAGGGACGAGCAGTACTTC.

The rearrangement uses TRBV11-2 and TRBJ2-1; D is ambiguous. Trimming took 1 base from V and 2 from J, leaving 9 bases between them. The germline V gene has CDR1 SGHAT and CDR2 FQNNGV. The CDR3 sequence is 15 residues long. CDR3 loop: CASSLGGLPYNEQFF. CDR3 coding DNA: TGTGCCAGCAGCTTAGGGGGTTTGCCCTACAATGAGCAGTTCTTC.

The CDR3 nucleotides are TGTGCCAGCAGCCCCCGACAGGGGGCGGGGCGGAACCAGCCCCAGCATTTT. Encoded protein: CASSPRQGAGRNQPQHF. The chain employs TRBV7-2 and TRBJ1-5, with 10 positions matching TRBD1. J gave up 7 bases and V 5 bases, and 14 bases lay outside the gene matches. CDR1 and CDR2 from the germline V gene are SGHTA and FQGNSA. This CDR3 has 17 residues.

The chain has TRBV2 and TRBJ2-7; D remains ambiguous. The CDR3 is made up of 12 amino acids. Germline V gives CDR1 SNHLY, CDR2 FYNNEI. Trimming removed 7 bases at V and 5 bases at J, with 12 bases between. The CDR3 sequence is CASNKGSNEQYF. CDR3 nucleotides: TGTGCCAGCAATAAGGGATCCAACGAGCAGTACTTC.

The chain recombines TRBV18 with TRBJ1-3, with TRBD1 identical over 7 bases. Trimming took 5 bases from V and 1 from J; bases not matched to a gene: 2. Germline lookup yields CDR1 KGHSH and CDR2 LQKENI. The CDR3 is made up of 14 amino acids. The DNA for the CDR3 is TGTGCCAGCTCAGAGGACAGGTCTGGAAACACCATATATTTT. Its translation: CASSEDRSGNTIYF.

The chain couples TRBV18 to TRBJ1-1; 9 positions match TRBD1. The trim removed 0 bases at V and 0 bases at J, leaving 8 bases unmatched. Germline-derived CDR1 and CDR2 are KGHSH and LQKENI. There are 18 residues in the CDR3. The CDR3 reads CASSPPQGARSMNTEAFF. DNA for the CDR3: TGTGCCAGCTCACCACCACAGGGGGCGCGGTCCATGAACACTGAAGCTTTCTTT. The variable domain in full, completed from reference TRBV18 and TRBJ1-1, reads NAGVMQNPRHLVRRRGQEARLRCSPMKGHSHVYWYRQLPEEGLKFMVYLQKENIIDESGMPKERFSAEFPKEGPSILRIQQVVRGDSAAYFCASSPPQGARSMNTEAFFGQGTRLTVV.

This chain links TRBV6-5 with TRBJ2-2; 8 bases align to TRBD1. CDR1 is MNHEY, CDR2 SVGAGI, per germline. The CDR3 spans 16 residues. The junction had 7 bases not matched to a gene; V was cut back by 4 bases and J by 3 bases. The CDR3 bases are TGTGCCAGCAGTTCCGGCCAGGGGGCTTACACCGGGGAGCTGTTTTTT. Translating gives CASSSGQGAYTGELFF.

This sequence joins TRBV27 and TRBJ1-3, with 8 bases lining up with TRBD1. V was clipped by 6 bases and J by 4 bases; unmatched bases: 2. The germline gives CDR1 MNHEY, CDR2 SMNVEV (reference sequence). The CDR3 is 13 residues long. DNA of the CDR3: TGTGCCAGCAGCAGGGGGCTAGGAAACACCATATATTTT. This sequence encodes CASSRGLGNTIYF.

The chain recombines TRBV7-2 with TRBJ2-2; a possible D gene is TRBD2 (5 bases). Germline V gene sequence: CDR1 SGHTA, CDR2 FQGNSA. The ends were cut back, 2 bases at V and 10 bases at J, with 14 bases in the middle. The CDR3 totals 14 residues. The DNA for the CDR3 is TGTGCCAGCAGCTTAAGTCGAGGGTTTGAGGAGCTGTTTTTT. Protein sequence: CASSLSRGFEELFF.

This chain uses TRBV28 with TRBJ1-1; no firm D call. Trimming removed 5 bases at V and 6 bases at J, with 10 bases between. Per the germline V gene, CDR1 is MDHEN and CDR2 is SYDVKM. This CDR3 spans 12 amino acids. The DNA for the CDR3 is TGTGCCAGCAGTCTAGCAATGTCTGAAGCTTTCTTT. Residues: CASSLAMSEAFF.

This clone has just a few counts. CDR3 DNA: TGTGCCAGCAGGTCTTCGGGGTACAATCAGCCCCAGCATTTT. It encodes CASRSSGYNQPQHF. V usage is TRBV28 and J usage is TRBJ1-5; D remains unclear. Looked up from germline, CDR1 is MDHEN and CDR2 is SYDVKM. This CDR3 has 14 residues. V was clipped by 6 bases and J by 3 bases, with 12 bases between them.

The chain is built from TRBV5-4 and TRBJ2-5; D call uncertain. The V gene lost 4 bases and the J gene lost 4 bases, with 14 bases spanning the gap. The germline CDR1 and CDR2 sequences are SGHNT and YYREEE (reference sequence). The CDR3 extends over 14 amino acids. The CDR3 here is CASSPSWSGETQYF. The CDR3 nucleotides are TGTGCCAGCAGCCCCTCTTGGTCGGGAGAGACCCAGTACTTC. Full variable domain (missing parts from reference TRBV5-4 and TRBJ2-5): ETGVTQSPTHLIKTRGQQVTLRCSSQSGHNTVSWYQQALGQGPQFIFQYYREEENGRGNFPPRFSGLQFPNYSSELNVNALELDDSALYLCASSPSWSGETQYFGPGTRLLVL.

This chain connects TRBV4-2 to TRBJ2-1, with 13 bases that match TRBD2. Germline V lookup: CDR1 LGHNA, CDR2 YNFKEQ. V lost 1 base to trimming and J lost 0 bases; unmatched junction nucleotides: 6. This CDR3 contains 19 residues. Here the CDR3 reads CASSQVRTSGGSSYNEQFF. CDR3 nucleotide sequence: TGTGCCAGCAGCCAAGTCAGGACTAGCGGGGGAAGCTCCTACAATGAGCAGTTCTTC.

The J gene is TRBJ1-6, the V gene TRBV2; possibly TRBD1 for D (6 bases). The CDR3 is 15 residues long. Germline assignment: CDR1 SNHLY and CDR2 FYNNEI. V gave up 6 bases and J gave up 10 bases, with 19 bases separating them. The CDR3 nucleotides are TGTGCCAGCAGCCCGGAGGGGGGGGCCGGCTCACCCCTCCACTTT. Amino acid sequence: CASSPEGGAGSPLHF.